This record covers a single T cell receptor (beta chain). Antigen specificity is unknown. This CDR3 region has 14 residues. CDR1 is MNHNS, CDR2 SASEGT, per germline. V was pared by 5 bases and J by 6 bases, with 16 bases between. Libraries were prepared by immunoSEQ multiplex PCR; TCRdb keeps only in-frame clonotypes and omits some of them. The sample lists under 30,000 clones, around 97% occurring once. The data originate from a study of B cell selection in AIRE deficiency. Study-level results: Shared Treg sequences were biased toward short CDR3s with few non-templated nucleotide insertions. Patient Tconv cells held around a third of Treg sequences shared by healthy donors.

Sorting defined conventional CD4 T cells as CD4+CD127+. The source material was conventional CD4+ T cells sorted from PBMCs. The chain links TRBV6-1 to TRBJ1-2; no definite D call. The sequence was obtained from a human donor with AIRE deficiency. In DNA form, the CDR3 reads TGTGCCAGCAGTCCTTCGAGTCCAGTTAATGGCTACACCTTC. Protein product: CASSPSSPVNGYTF.